These 26 T cell receptor beta chains came from one sample sequenced in a study of cytomegalovirus exposure and HLA in healthy donors (dated by TCRdb to about 2017). The protocol used for the library was the immunoSEQ multiplex PCR assay. For the multiplex PCR, a mixture combining 60 forward primers for TCR Vbeta segments and 13 reverse primers for TCR Jbeta segments was used. Sourced from immuneACCESS, this table was stored by TCRdb with only in-frame sequences that have V and J called. A share of the clones is absent; for the studies checked, an unresolved V gene accounts for under half, and the remainder has no known explanation. Present in this sample are 72,000 or so clones, approximately 81% of which were seen just once. The ten biggest clones cover about 7.4% of the sample. The sequenced sample consisted of PBMCs. These receptors all stem from a woman in her twenties or thirties in good health and CMV-seropositive.

V and J are TRBV5-1 and TRBJ2-7; TRBD2 is a possible D gene (6 bases). CDR1 and CDR2 (germline): SGHRS, YFSETQ. The ends were cut back, 4 bases at V and 3 bases at J, with 14 bases in the middle. This CDR3 spans 14 amino acids. CDR3 sequence: CASSLGLTVYEQYF. As DNA, the CDR3 is TGCGCCAGCAGCCTGGGACTGACGGTCTACGAGCAGTACTTC.

This clone was seen a handful of times. The CDR3 region has the DNA TGTGCCAGCAGTGGGCGACGGGGTGAAGCTTTCTTT. Residues: CASSGRRGEAFF. The chain employs TRBV6-6 and TRBJ1-1; no clear D gene. Trimming took 5 bases from V and 7 from J, leaving 11 bases between them. Germline V gives CDR1 MNHNY, CDR2 SVGAGI (reference sequence). The CDR3 has 12 amino acids.

The V and J genes are TRBV19 and TRBJ1-6; no reliable D call. Germline CDR1 reads LNHDA; CDR2 reads SQIVND (reference sequence). CDR3 length equals 14 residues. V dropped 3 bases and J dropped 7 bases, with 10 bases sitting between them. The CDR3 here is CASSMGTANSPLHF. As DNA, the CDR3 is TGTGCCAGTAGTATGGGCACGGCGAATTCACCCCTCCACTTT.

This chain joins TRBV28 and TRBJ2-7; 8 bases fit TRBD1. V shed 4 bases and J 4 bases; nucleotides not matched to a gene: 15. The CDR3 runs to 17 residues. Germline lookup yields CDR1 MDHEN and CDR2 SYDVKM. CDR3 residues: CASSSFPGQGVGYEQYF. The CDR3 DNA is TGTGCCAGCAGTTCCTTCCCCGGACAGGGAGTAGGGTACGAGCAGTACTTC.

This clone came up once. The chain uses TRBV5-4 and TRBJ2-1, with D possibly matching TRBD2 (7 bases). The CDR3 totals 15 residues. Trimming pared 4 bases from V and 2 bases from J, leaving 13 bases between. Germline CDR1 is SGHNT and CDR2 is YYREEE (reference sequence). CDR3 bases: TGTGCCAGCAGCCTCCTAGGGGGGGCCTACAATGAGCAGTTCTTC. This gives the protein CASSLLGGAYNEQFF.

This clone has only one observation. This rearrangement joins TRBV18 to TRBJ2-7; TRBD2 matches at 8 bases. This CDR3 has 13 amino acids. Germline V CDR1 and CDR2: KGHSH, LQKENI. Trimming removed 3 bases from V and 6 bases from J; junction bases left unmatched: 4. CDR3 region: CASSPGLAAEQYF. DNA of the CDR3: TGTGCCAGCTCACCTGGACTAGCTGCCGAGCAGTACTTC.

This chain connects TRBV6-1 to TRBJ2-2, with TRBD1 as a possible D gene (6 bases). Germline V gene data show CDR1 as MNHNS and CDR2 as SASEGT. Trimming stripped 3 bases from V and 3 bases from J, with 8 bases between. The CDR3 loop spans 14 amino acids. The CDR3 is CASSDYRDTGELFF. CDR3 nucleotides: TGTGCCAGCAGTGATTACAGGGACACCGGGGAGCTGTTTTTT.

The V call is TRBV7-8, the J call TRBJ1-2; D may be TRBD1 (5 bases). Germline V gene data show CDR1 as SGHVS and CDR2 as FQNEAQ. The V gene lost 5 bases and the J gene lost 0 bases, with 13 bases spanning the gap. The CDR3 extends over 15 amino acids. The CDR3 DNA is TGTGCCAGCAGCCCTAGGAGGGGATCTAACTATGGCTACACCTTC. Residues: CASSPRRGSNYGYTF.

The chain joins TRBV5-4 to TRBJ2-5, with TRBD1 matching 8 bases. V gave up 0 bases and J gave up 11 bases; unmatched junction bases: 15. The CDR3 loop spans 16 amino acids. Germline CDR1 is SGHNT and CDR2 is YYREEE (reference sequence). The CDR3 reads CASSLAGTGGIKEQYF. CDR3 bases: TGTGCCAGCAGCTTGGCCGGGACAGGAGGGATTAAAGAGCAGTACTTC. Supplemented by reference TRBV5-4 and TRBJ2-5, the full variable domain reads ETGVTQSPTHLIKTRGQQVTLRCSSQSGHNTVSWYQQALGQGPQFIFQYYREEENGRGNFPPRFSGLQFPNYSSELNVNALELDDSALYLCASSLAGTGGIKEQYFGPGTRLLVL.

The chain joins TRBV7-8 to TRBJ2-3, with 7 bases identical to TRBD1. CDR1 and CDR2 (germline): SGHVS, FQNEAQ. Unmatched junction bases numbered 17, after V lost 4 bases and J lost 7 bases. The length of the CDR3 is 17 residues. CDR3 region: CASSSSQGVGKTNTQYF. The DNA for the CDR3 is TGTGCCAGCAGCTCAAGCCAGGGGGTGGGAAAGACAAATACGCAGTATTTT.

This chain uses TRBV2 with TRBJ2-7; 7 bases agree with TRBD2. The CDR3 totals 12 residues. In germline, CDR1 is SNHLY, CDR2 FYNNEI. The ends lost 8 bases at V and 7 bases at J; junction bases unmatched: 8. The CDR3 protein is CASRRGSREQYF. The CDR3, as DNA: TGTGCCAGCCGACGCGGGAGTCGGGAGCAGTACTTC.

This sequence joins TRBV28 and TRBJ1-2; 8 bases are shared with TRBD1. The CDR3 spans 17 residues. CDR1 and CDR2 from the germline V gene are MDHEN and SYDVKM. The ends lost 6 bases at V and 2 bases at J; junction bases unmatched: 14. For the CDR3, the DNA is TGTGCCAGCAGCCGACCGACCGGGGACAGGAGAAACTATGGCTACACCTTC. Its translation is CASSRPTGDRRNYGYTF.

The chain couples TRBV10-2 to TRBJ2-7; 9 bases agree with TRBD1. The CDR3 runs 16 residues. CDR1 is WSHSY, CDR2 SAAADI, per germline. With V trimmed by 5 bases and J by 1 base, 9 bases remained unmatched. The CDR3 nucleotides are TGCGCCAGCAGTTTACAGGGGGCTAAGGCGTCCTACGAGCAGTACTTC. It codes for CASSLQGAKASYEQYF.

The J gene is TRBJ1-4, the V gene TRBV29-1, with TRBD1 identical over 7 bases. The CDR3 loop spans 13 amino acids. CDR1 and CDR2 from the germline V gene are SQVTM and ANQGSEA. V lost 5 bases, J lost 15 bases, and 15 bases stayed unmatched. The CDR3 here is CSVLQGGPGVVFF. In DNA, the CDR3 is TGCAGCGTTCTTCAGGGGGGCCCAGGGGTAGTGTTTTTT. The full variable domain, rest sourced from reference TRBV29-1 and TRBJ1-4, is SAVISQKPSRDICQRGTSLTIQCQVDSQVTMMFWYRQQPGQSLTLIATANQGSEATYESGFVIDKFPISRPNLTFSTLTVSNMSPEDSSIYLCSVLQGGPGVVFFGSGTQLSVL.

The rearrangement uses TRBV30 and TRBJ2-1; D is perhaps TRBD1 (5 bases). The germline V gene encodes CDR1 GTSNPN and CDR2 SVGIG (reference sequence). The V end lost 2 bases, the J end lost 5 bases, and 16 bases lay between the germline ends. The CDR3 has 15 amino acids. The DNA for the CDR3 is TGTGCCTGGAGTAGGTGGGGCGGATTAGACAATGAGCAGTTCTTC. Translated, it gives CAWSRWGGLDNEQFF.

The CDR3 region is CASSQPGLRRETQYF. CDR3 nucleotide sequence: TGTGCCAGCAGCCAGCCGGGACTGAGGCGGGAGACCCAGTACTTC. This chain uses TRBV7-9 with TRBJ2-5; D might be TRBD2 (6 bases). The V end lost 5 bases, the J end lost 5 bases, and 18 bases lay between the germline ends. The CDR3 is made up of 15 amino acids. The germline gives CDR1 SEHNR, CDR2 FQNEAQ (reference sequence).

The chain joins TRBV27 to TRBJ2-7; 7 bases align to TRBD2. The CDR3 consists of 14 residues. Germline V gives CDR1 MNHEY, CDR2 SMNVEV (reference sequence). V shed 7 bases and J 6 bases; nucleotides not matched to a gene: 12. The CDR3 DNA sequence: TGTGCCAGCACCCCGGGCGGGAGTTTTCGCGAGCAGTACTTC. It is translated as CASTPGGSFREQYF.

This chain connects TRBV19 to TRBJ2-7; a possible D gene is TRBD2 (6 bases). The CDR3 loop spans 15 amino acids. Trimming removed 3 bases at V and 1 base at J, with 13 bases between. The germline V gene encodes CDR1 LNHDA and CDR2 SQIVND (reference sequence). CDR3 sequence reads: CASSISPAGSYEQYF. The CDR3 nucleotides are TGTGCCAGTAGTATTAGTCCGGCGGGGTCCTACGAGCAGTACTTC. Using reference TRBV19 and TRBJ2-7 for the parts outside the CDR3, the full variable domain is DGGITQSPKYLFRKEGQNVTLSCEQNLNHDAMYWYRQDPGQGLRLIYYSQIVNDFQKGDIAEGYSVSREKKESFPLTVTSAQKNPTAFYLCASSISPAGSYEQYFGPGTRLTVT.

The rearrangement links TRBV28 to TRBJ1-5, with TRBD1 as a possible D gene (5 bases). V lost 5 bases to trimming and J lost 4 bases, with 12 bases between them. This CDR3 region has 14 residues. Germline assignment: CDR1 MDHEN and CDR2 SYDVKM. Here the CDR3 DNA reads TGTGCCAGCAGTCTACAGGTCGTTAATCAGCCCCAGCATTTT. Translation: CASSLQVVNQPQHF.

The chain uses TRBV7-6 and TRBJ2-1; TRBD2 might be the D (6 bases). The CDR3 loop spans 15 amino acids. V lost 3 bases and J lost 9, with 18 bases in between. Germline loops: CDR1 SGHVS, CDR2 FNYEAQ. The CDR3 loop reads CASSLSSSEYTEQFF. The CDR3 DNA reads as TGTGCCAGCAGCTTGTCGTCTAGCGAGTATACTGAGCAGTTCTTC.

The chain links TRBV13 to TRBJ2-2, with a tentative D call TRBD1 (5 bases). V was shortened by 3 bases and J by 7 bases, with 6 bases between the two germline ends. Germline V gives CDR1 PRHDT, CDR2 FYEKMQ (reference sequence). The CDR3 is made up of 12 amino acids. The CDR3 DNA reads TGTGCCAGCAGCTTCGACAGCGGGGAGCTGTTTTTT. Its translation is CASSFDSGELFF. The full variable domain, rest sourced from reference TRBV13 and TRBJ2-2, is AAGVIQSPRHLIKEKRETATLKCYPIPRHDTVYWYQQGPGQDPQFLISFYEKMQSDKGSIPDRFSAQQFSDYHSELNMSSLELGDSALYFCASSFDSGELFFGEGSRLTVL.

This clone was picked up one time. The chain combines TRBV9 with TRBJ2-5; D might be TRBD2 (7 bases). Germline CDR1 and CDR2: SGDLS and YYNGEE. The ends were cut back, 2 bases at V and 2 bases at J, with 16 bases in the middle. The CDR3 loop spans 16 amino acids. In DNA, the CDR3 is TGTGCCAGCAGCGTCGGCCCCGGGGGGCGGCAAGAGACCCAGTACTTC. Amino acid sequence: CASSVGPGGRQETQYF.

The chain combines TRBV19 with TRBJ2-4; 7 nucleotides agree with TRBD2. With 6 bases clipped from V and 3 bases from J, the junction kept 8 bases outside the gene matches. This CDR3 region has 15 residues. Germline V lookup: CDR1 LNHDA, CDR2 SQIVND (reference sequence). The CDR3 coding sequence is TGTGCCAGTAGACTAGCGCCGGACGGCAAAAACATTCAGTACTTC. Translated, it gives CASRLAPDGKNIQYF.

The chain uses TRBV19 and TRBJ2-1; 11 nucleotides line up with TRBD2. Looked up from germline, CDR1 is LNHDA and CDR2 is SQIVND (reference sequence). Trimming removed 2 bases from V and 7 bases from J; junction bases left unmatched: 4. This CDR3 comprises 15 residues. The CDR3 reads CASSIIAGGRNEQFF. In DNA form, the CDR3 reads TGTGCCAGTAGTATAATAGCGGGAGGGCGAAATGAGCAGTTCTTC.

The J gene is TRBJ2-4, the V gene TRBV30, with a weak D call TRBD1 (6 bases). Germline V gene sequence: CDR1 GTSNPN, CDR2 SVGIG (reference sequence). The CDR3 covers 13 residues. The ends were cut back, 0 bases at V and 8 bases at J, with 11 bases in the middle. CDR3 in DNA: TGTGCCTGGAGTGTAAGGACAGTTGACATTCAGTACTTC. Its protein product is CAWSVRTVDIQYF.

The chain uses TRBV25-1 and TRBJ1-4; no clear D. V was clipped by 1 base and J by 8 bases, with 17 bases between them. The CDR3 totals 16 residues. Germline V lookup: CDR1 MGHDK, CDR2 SYGVNS. The CDR3 spells CASSESRGPSGEKLFF. CDR3 coding DNA: TGTGCCAGCAGTGAATCTAGAGGGCCATCCGGGGAAAAACTGTTTTTT.